This T cell receptor (beta chain) appears in the sequencing data of a study of shared clonotypes between healthy human individuals. Study conclusions and caveats: Exclusively blood specimens were collected; tissue repertoires likely differ.

Germline V CDR1 and CDR2: SGHTA, FQGNSA. V gave up 2 bases and J gave up 0 bases, with 10 bases separating them. This CDR3 contains 15 residues. Remarks on this clone: The antigen remains unidentified.

Data came from immunoSEQ multiplex PCR; TCRdb stores just in-frame clones and leaves some out. Of some 2,000,000 clones in the sample, roughly 96% were seen once. V is TRBV7-2 and J is TRBJ1-1, with D tentatively TRBD1 (5 bases). Sequenced: naive CD4+ T cells sorted from blood. The subset here: CD45RA+ positively selected. This TCR derives from a man aged 18 to 29 in good health. The DNA of the CDR3 is TGTGCCAGCAGCTTACGACAGCTTATGAACACTGAAGCTTTCTTT. Protein: CASSLRQLMNTEAFF.